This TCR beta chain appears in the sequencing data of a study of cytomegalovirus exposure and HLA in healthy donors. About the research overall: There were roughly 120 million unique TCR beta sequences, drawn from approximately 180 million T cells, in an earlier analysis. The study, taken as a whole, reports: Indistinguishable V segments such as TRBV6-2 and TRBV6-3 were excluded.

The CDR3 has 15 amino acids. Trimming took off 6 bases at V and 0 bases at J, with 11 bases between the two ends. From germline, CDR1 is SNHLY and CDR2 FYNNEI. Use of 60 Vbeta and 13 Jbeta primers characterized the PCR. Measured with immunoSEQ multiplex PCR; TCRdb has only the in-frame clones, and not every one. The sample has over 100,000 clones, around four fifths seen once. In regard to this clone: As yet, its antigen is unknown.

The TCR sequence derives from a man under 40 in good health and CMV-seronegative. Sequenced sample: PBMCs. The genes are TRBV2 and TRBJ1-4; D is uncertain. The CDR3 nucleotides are TGTGCCAGCAGGCCGATTCAGGCAACTAATGAAAAACTGTTTTTT. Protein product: CASRPIQATNEKLFF.